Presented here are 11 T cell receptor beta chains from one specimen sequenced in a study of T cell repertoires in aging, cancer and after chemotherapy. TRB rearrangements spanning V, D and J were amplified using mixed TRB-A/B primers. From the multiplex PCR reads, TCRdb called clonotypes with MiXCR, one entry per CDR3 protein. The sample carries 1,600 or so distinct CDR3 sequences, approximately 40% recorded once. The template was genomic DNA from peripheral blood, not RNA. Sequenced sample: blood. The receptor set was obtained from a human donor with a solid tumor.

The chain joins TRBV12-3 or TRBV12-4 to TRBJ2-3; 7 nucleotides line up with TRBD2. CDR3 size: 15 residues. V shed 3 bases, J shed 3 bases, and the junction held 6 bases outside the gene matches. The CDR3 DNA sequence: TGTGCCAGCAGTTTGACAGCAGCGGGGACAGATACGCAGTATTTT. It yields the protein CASSLTAAGTDTQYF.

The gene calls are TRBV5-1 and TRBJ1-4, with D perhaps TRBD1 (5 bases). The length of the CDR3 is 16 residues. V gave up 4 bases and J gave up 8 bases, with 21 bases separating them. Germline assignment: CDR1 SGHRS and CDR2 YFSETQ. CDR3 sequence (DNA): TGCGCCAGCAGCCAGAGAAGCTCCGGGGGTGAGGAAAAACTGTTTTTT. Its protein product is CASSQRSSGGEEKLFF. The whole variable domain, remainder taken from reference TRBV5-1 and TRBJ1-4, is KAGVTQTPRYLIKTRGQQVTLSCSPISGHRSVSWYQQTPGQGLQFLFEYFSETQRNKGNFPGRFSGRQFSNSRSEMNVSTLELGDSALYLCASSQRSSGGEEKLFFGSGTQLSVL.

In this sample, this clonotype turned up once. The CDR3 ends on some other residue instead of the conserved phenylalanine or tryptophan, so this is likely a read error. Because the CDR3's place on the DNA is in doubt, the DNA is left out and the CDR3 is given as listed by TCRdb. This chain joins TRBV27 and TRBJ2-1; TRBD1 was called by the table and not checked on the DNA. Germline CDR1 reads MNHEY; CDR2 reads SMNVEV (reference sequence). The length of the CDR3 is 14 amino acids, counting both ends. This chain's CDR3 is CANSHQSGQGPASV.

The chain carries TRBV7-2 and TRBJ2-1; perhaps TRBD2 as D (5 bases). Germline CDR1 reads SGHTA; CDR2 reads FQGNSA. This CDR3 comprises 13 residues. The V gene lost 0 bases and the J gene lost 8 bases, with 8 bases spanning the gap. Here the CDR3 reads CASSLAGMDEQFF. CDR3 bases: TGTGCCAGCAGCTTAGCCGGGATGGATGAGCAGTTCTTC.

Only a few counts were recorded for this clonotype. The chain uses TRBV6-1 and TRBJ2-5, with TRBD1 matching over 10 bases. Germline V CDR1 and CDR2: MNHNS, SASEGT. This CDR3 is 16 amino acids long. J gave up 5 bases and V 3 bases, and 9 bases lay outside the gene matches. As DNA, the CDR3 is TGTGCCAGCAGTGACCCTGACAGGGGGCTTTTGGAGACCCAGTACTTC. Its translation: CASSDPDRGLLETQYF.

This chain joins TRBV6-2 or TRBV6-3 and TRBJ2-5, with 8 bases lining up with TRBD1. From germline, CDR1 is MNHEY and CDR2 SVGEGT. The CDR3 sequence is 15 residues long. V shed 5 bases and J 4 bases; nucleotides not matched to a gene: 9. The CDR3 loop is CASSHIRGQGETQYF. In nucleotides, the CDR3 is TGTGCCAGCAGTCACATCAGGGGGCAGGGAGAGACCCAGTACTTC.

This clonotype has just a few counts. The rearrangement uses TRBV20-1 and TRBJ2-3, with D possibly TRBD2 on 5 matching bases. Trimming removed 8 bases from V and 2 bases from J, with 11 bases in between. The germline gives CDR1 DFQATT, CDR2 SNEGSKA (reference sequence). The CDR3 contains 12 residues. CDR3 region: CSLSGYTDTQYF. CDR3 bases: TGCAGTTTATCGGGGTACACAGATACGCAGTATTTT.

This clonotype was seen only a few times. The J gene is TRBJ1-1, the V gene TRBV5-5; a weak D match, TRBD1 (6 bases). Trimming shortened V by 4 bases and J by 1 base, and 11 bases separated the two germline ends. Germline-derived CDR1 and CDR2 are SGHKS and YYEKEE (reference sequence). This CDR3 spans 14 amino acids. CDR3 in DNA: TGTGCCAGCAGCCCGGGGGCTGGGAACACTGAAGCTTTCTTT. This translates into CASSPGAGNTEAFF.

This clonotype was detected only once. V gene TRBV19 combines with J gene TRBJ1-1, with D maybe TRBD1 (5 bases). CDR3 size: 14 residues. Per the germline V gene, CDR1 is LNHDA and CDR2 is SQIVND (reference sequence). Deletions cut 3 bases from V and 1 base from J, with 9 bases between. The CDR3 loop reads CASSISGRNTEAFF. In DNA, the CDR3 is TGTGCCAGTAGTATTTCAGGGAGGAACACTGAAGCTTTCTTT.

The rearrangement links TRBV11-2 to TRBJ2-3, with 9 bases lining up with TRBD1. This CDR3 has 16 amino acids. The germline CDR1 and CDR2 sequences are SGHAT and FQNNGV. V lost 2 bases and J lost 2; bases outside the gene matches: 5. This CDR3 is CASSLWGTGTTDTQYF. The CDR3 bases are TGTGCCAGCAGCTTATGGGGGACAGGGACCACAGATACGCAGTATTTT.

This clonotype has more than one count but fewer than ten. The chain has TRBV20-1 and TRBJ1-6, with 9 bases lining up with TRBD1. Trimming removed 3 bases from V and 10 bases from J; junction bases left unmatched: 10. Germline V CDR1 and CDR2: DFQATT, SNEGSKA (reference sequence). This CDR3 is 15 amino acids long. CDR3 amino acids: CSARDTGTGRSPLHF. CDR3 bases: TGCAGTGCTAGGGATACCGGGACAGGGAGGTCACCCCTCCACTTT.